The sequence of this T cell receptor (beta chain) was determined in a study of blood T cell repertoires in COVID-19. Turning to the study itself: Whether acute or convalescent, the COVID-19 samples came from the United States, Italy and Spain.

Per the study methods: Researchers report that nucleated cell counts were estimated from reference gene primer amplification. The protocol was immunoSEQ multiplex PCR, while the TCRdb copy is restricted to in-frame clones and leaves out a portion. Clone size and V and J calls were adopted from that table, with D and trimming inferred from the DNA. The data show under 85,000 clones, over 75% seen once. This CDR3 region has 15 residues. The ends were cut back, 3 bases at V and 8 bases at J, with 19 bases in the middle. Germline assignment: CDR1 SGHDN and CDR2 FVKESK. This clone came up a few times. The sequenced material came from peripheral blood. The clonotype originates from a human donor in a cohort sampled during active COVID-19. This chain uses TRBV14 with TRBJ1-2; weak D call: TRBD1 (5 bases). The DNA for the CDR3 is TGTGCCAGCAGCCAGCCTGGGACTGGCCCCAAGGGCTACACCTTC. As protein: CASSQPGTGPKGYTF.